This section outlines one T cell receptor (beta chain) sequence together with its context. Its specificity is not known. Study observations and caveats: Greatest tumor Treg TCR overlap was with tumor naive CD4+ cells. Tumor memory CD4+ T cell TCR gene usage was found to cluster with blood and lymph node memory CD4+ cells and with lymph node naive CD4+ cells. The larger cohort examined one V-J beta rearrangement, not whole repertoires.

Germline V gene sequence: CDR1 SNHLY, CDR2 FYNNEI. The CDR3 covers 12 residues. Germline trimming cut 4 bases from V and 7 bases from J; bases unmatched to any gene: 3. Semi-nested PCR with Nested Universal Primer A followed constant-region reverse priming of full-length variable regions. TCRdb used MiXCR to reprocess the 5' RACE reads, holding one entry per CDR3 protein. This sample has tens of thousands of distinct CDR3 sequences, with around 26% found just once. This clonotype originated in a female donor with breast cancer. The sequencing input was tumor-infiltrating naive CD4+ T cells sorted from the breast tumor. Subset meaning: naive CD4+ T cells, CD4+CD45RA+CD25-. J is TRBJ1-2 and V is TRBV2, with 7 nucleotides matching TRBD1. The DNA of the CDR3 is TGTGCCAGCAGTGGAGACAGGGTTGGCTACACCTTC. It yields the protein CASSGDRVGYTF. Full variable domain (rest looked up from reference TRBV2 and TRBJ1-2): EPEVTQTPSHQVTQMGQEVILRCVPISNHLYFYWYRQILGQKVEFLVSFYNNEISEKSEIFDDQFSVERPDGSNFTLKIRSTKLEDSAMYFCASSGDRVGYTFGSGTRLTVV.